These 24 T cell receptor beta chains came from one sample sequenced in a study of T cells after yellow fever vaccination. TCRdb itself ran the 5' RACE reads through MiXCR, one entry per CDR3 protein. The data contain about 160,000 distinct CDR3 sequences, around 7% of them singletons. The specimen comprised CD4+ T cells sorted from PBMCs, sampled about 5 days after the first yellow fever vaccination. These receptors were collected from a man aged 18 to 29 who received the YFV17D yellow fever vaccine.

This clonotype was picked up many times. V usage is TRBV9 and J usage is TRBJ1-2; TRBD1 might be the D (5 bases). This CDR3 spans 13 amino acids. V lost 4 bases and J lost 8, with 15 bases in between. Germline CDR1 SGDLS, CDR2 YYNGEE. CDR3 in DNA: TGTGCCAGCAGCAGCACCACAAGGGACGGCTACACCTTC. Residues: CASSSTTRDGYTF. The whole variable domain, remainder taken from reference TRBV9 and TRBJ1-2, is DSGVTQTPKHLITATGQRVTLRCSPRSGDLSVYWYQQSLDQGLQFLIQYYNGEERAKGNILERFSAQQFPDLHSELNLSSLELGDSALYFCASSSTTRDGYTFGSGTRLTVV.

This clonotype was seen only a few times. The V call is TRBV12-3 or TRBV12-4, the J call TRBJ1-5, with 7 nucleotides matching TRBD1. This CDR3 is 16 amino acids long. The V and J ends lost 5 bases and 1 base, in that order; junction bases with no gene match: 8. Here the CDR3 DNA reads TGTGCCAGCAGTCCCCGACAGGGAGGAAGCAATCAGCCCCAGCATTTT. Encoded protein: CASSPRQGGSNQPQHF.

V is TRBV4-3 and J is TRBJ1-4; D uncertain. The germline V and J ends were trimmed by 2 bases and 0 bases, with 13 bases remaining between them. Germline V gives CDR1 LGHNA, CDR2 YSLEER. The CDR3 extends over 17 amino acids. In DNA, the CDR3 is TGCGCCAGCAGCCAACAGAAGGACCAATCAACTAATGAAAAACTGTTTTTT. Its protein is CASSQQKDQSTNEKLFF.

In this sample, this clonotype turned up many times. The rearrangement joins TRBV12-3 or TRBV12-4 to TRBJ1-2; tentative D call: TRBD1 (6 bases). V was cut by 5 bases and J by 4 bases, with 23 bases left in between. CDR3 length equals 17 residues. This chain's CDR3 is CASSPYQGMIFSYGYTF. The CDR3, as DNA: TGTGCCAGCAGTCCCTACCAGGGGATGATCTTCTCCTATGGCTACACCTTC.

The chain links TRBV5-1 to TRBJ1-1, with D possibly matching TRBD1 (5 bases). The CDR3 length is 17 residues. Trimming stripped 0 bases from V and 2 bases from J, with 17 bases between. The germline CDR1 and CDR2 sequences are SGHRS and YFSETQ. Here the CDR3 DNA reads TGCGCCAGCAGCTTGGCGGTTCAGGGTGGTGCCAACACTGAAGCTTTCTTT. As protein: CASSLAVQGGANTEAFF.

This chain joins TRBV29-1 and TRBJ2-5; 8 bases agree with TRBD2. The CDR3 length is 15 residues. Trimming removed 3 bases from V and 1 base from J; junction bases left unmatched: 7. The germline V gene encodes CDR1 SQVTM and CDR2 ANQGSEA. The CDR3 loop is CSVDIVGGAQETQYF. The CDR3 DNA is TGCAGCGTTGATATTGTCGGGGGGGCCCAAGAGACCCAGTACTTC.

This clonotype was counted at least ten times. The DNA for the CDR3 is TGTGCCAGCAGCTTAGTGGGCCTGAACACTGAAGCTTTCTTT. This gives the protein CASSLVGLNTEAFF. The chain is built from TRBV7-2 and TRBJ1-1; D is uncertain. This CDR3 comprises 14 residues. Between the trimmed V and J ends, which lost 1 base and 0 bases, there was a span of 6 bases. In germline, CDR1 is SGHTA, CDR2 FQGNSA.

This clonotype was detected many times. One end of the junction is discordant with germline, which a read error may explain. V is TRBV15 and J is TRBJ2-4; the D call may be TRBD1 or TRBD2 (5 bases each). In germline, CDR1 is LNHNV, CDR2 YYDKDF (reference sequence). This CDR3 is 16 amino acids long. The CDR3 is CATSREWTGGGNIQYF. For the CDR3, the DNA is TGTGCCACCAGCCGAGAATGGACGGGTGGGGGAAACATTCAGTACTTC.

This clonotype came up a few times. The V call is TRBV30, the J call TRBJ2-7, with a possible D match to TRBD1 (6 bases). Deletions cut 2 bases from V and 5 bases from J, with 10 bases between. The CDR3 loop spans 12 amino acids. The germline V gene encodes CDR1 GTSNPN and CDR2 SVGIG (reference sequence). CDR3 in amino acids: CAWSQGMNEQYF. DNA of the CDR3: TGTGCCTGGAGTCAGGGGATGAACGAGCAGTACTTC.

The chain recombines TRBV29-1 with TRBJ1-1; D unclear. The length of the CDR3 is 13 residues. Germline lookup yields CDR1 SQVTM and CDR2 ANQGSEA. Trimming removed 5 bases from V and 3 bases from J, with 13 bases in between. CDR3 bases: TGCAGCGTTAGGGTCGAAGGATACACTGAAGCTTTCTTT. Translating it yields CSVRVEGYTEAFF.

This clonotype has more than one count but fewer than ten. The rearrangement joins TRBV5-1 to TRBJ2-3; weak D call: TRBD2 (7 bases). CDR1 is SGHRS and CDR2 is YFSETQ in the germline V gene. V was trimmed by 0 bases and J by 0 bases, leaving 14 bases between them. The CDR3 is 17 amino acids. The CDR3 reads CASSLDSAGASTDTQYF. The CDR3 nucleotides read TGCGCCAGCAGCTTGGATTCGGCGGGGGCTAGCACAGATACGCAGTATTTT.

The chain links TRBV7-2 to TRBJ2-7; 9 bases are shared with TRBD1. This CDR3 has 16 amino acids. The germline CDR1 and CDR2 sequences are SGHTA and FQGNSA. After removal of 4 bases from V and 1 base from J, the junction contained 8 bases not matched to a gene. In DNA form, the CDR3 reads TGTGCCAGCAGCTCCCAACAGGGGGCCTATTCCTACGAGCAGTACTTC. Translating gives CASSSQQGAYSYEQYF. The full variable domain, with the rest looked up from reference TRBV7-2 and TRBJ2-7, is GAGVSQSPSNKVTEKGKDVELRCDPISGHTALYWYRQSLGQGLEFLIYFQGNSAPDKSGLPSDRFSAERTGGSVSTLTIQRTQQEDSAVYLCASSSQQGAYSYEQYFGPGTRLTVT.

This clonotype was counted ten times or more. This chain links TRBV15 with TRBJ2-1; 7 nucleotides agree with TRBD2. The CDR3 has 15 residues. After removal of 0 bases from V and 8 bases from J, the junction contained 7 bases not matched to a gene. Germline V gene lookup returns CDR1 LNHNV and CDR2 YYDKDF (reference sequence). The CDR3 nucleotides read TGTGCCACCAGCAGAGACCAGCGGGGTCTTGATGAGCAGTTCTTC. Translating it yields CATSRDQRGLDEQFF.

J is TRBJ2-3 and V is TRBV2, with 12 bases identical to TRBD2. Germline trimming cut 6 bases from V and 1 base from J; bases unmatched to any gene: 5. This CDR3 has 16 residues. Germline-derived CDR1 and CDR2 are SNHLY and FYNNEI. Here the CDR3 DNA reads TGTGCCAGCAGGGCTAGGACTAGCGGGGGCACAGATACGCAGTATTTT. Its protein is CASRARTSGGTDTQYF.

This clonotype came up a few times. This chain connects TRBV15 to TRBJ2-7; D is undetermined. Germline CDR1 is LNHNV and CDR2 is YYDKDF (reference sequence). V was clipped by 0 bases and J by 3 bases, with 9 bases between them. This CDR3 has 14 amino acids. The CDR3 DNA reads TGTGCCACCAGCAGAGATTCGGCGGACTACGAGCAGTACTTC. It codes for CATSRDSADYEQYF.

This clonotype was detected many times. This rearrangement joins TRBV12-3 or TRBV12-4 to TRBJ1-4; D unclear. The CDR3 extends over 14 amino acids. V was trimmed by 2 bases and J by 0 bases, leaving 4 bases between them. DNA for the CDR3: TGTGCCAGCAGTTTACGTACAACTAATGAAAAACTGTTTTTT. Translation: CASSLRTTNEKLFF.

V and J are TRBV5-1 and TRBJ1-2; 7 positions agree with TRBD1. V lost 5 bases and J lost 4; bases outside the gene matches: 11. In germline, CDR1 is SGHRS, CDR2 YFSETQ. The CDR3 is 15 amino acids. The CDR3: CASRPTGGGLYGYTF. The CDR3 DNA reads as TGCGCCAGCAGACCGACAGGAGGGGGCCTCTATGGCTACACCTTC.

This clonotype was seen only a few times. The chain is built from TRBV5-5 and TRBJ2-3, with TRBD1 identical over 9 bases. The length of the CDR3 is 15 residues. Germline V CDR1 and CDR2: SGHKS, YYEKEE (reference sequence). The V gene end was trimmed by 4 bases and the J gene end by 1 base; junction bases not matched to a gene: 4. In DNA form, the CDR3 reads TGTGCCAGCAGCATCGGGGACAGGGGCACAGATACGCAGTATTTT. This encodes CASSIGDRGTDTQYF.

This clonotype has a count of ten or more. The chain carries TRBV6-5 and TRBJ1-2; the match to TRBD1 covers 8 bases. CDR3 length: 14 amino acids. The germline V gene has CDR1 MNHEY and CDR2 SVGAGI. V trimming: 2 bases; J trimming: 3 bases; junction bases outside the gene matches: 2. The CDR3 nucleotides are TGTGCCAGCAGTTACACGGACAGGGACTATGGCTACACCTTC. It encodes CASSYTDRDYGYTF.

This clonotype was counted at least ten times. The V gene is TRBV7-2, the J gene TRBJ2-3, with 10 bases that match TRBD2. Germline V gene lookup returns CDR1 SGHTA and CDR2 FQGNSA. V trimming: 5 bases; J trimming: 2 bases; junction bases outside the gene matches: 4. This CDR3 region has 15 residues. The CDR3 here is CASSQLAGTTDTQYF. In DNA form, the CDR3 reads TGTGCCAGCAGCCAACTAGCGGGAACCACAGATACGCAGTATTTT.

This clonotype was detected a few times. The CDR3 sequence is CASSSGDSLKGGYTF. CDR3 coding DNA: TGTGCCAGCAGTTCCGGTGACAGCCTAAAGGGGGGCTACACCTTC. The chain combines TRBV27 with TRBJ1-2, with TRBD1 as a possible D gene (5 bases). CDR3 length: 15 amino acids. V lost 4 bases, J lost 8 bases, and 20 bases lay in between. CDR1 and CDR2 from the germline V gene are MNHEY and SMNVEV (reference sequence).

At least ten counts were recorded for this clonotype. The gene calls are TRBV28 and TRBJ1-5; D possibly corresponds to TRBD1 (5 bases). Germline CDR1 reads MDHEN; CDR2 reads SYDVKM. The CDR3 sequence is 16 residues long. Trimming left V 4 bases short and J 3 bases short, with 16 bases between. The CDR3 region has the DNA TGTGCCAGCAGTTCGCCCCGGAGGGGCGACAATCAGCCCCAGCATTTT. Its protein product is CASSSPRRGDNQPQHF.

Only a few counts were recorded for this clonotype. The J gene is TRBJ2-1, the V gene TRBV5-1, with TRBD1 identical over 8 bases. The CDR3 consists of 15 residues. With 6 bases clipped from V and 1 base from J, the junction kept 6 bases outside the gene matches. Germline V gene lookup returns CDR1 SGHRS and CDR2 YFSETQ. The CDR3 nucleotides read TGCGCCAGCAACCCCACAGGGGGTTCCTACAATGAGCAGTTCTTC. Translated: CASNPTGGSYNEQFF.

This clonotype was seen a handful of times. The CDR3 loop reads CASSIEAGGHGEQFF. The CDR3 DNA sequence: TGTGCCAGTAGTATTGAAGCGGGGGGGCATGGTGAGCAGTTCTTC. The chain combines TRBV19 with TRBJ2-1, with TRBD2 matching 10 bases. The CDR3 is 15 residues long. J was trimmed by 9 bases and V by 3 bases; bases with no gene match: 8. CDR1 is LNHDA and CDR2 is SQIVND in the germline V gene (reference sequence).